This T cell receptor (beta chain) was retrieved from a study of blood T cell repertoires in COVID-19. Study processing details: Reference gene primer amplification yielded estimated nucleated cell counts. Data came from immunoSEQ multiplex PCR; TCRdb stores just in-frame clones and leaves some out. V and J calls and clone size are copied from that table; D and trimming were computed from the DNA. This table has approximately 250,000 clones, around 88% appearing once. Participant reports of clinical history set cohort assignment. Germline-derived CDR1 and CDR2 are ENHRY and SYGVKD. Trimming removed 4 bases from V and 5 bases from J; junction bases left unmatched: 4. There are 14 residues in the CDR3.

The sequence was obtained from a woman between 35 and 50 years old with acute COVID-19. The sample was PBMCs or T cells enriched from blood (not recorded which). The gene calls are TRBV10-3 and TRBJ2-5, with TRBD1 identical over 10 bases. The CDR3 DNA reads TGTGCCATCAGTGGGGACAGGGGATCGGAGACCCAGTACTTC. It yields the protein CAISGDRGSETQYF.